This TCR beta chain was sequenced in a study of blood T cells in healthy people across ages. Between the trimmed V and J ends, which lost 0 bases and 4 bases, there was a span of 14 bases. Per germline, CDR1 LGHNA and CDR2 YSLEER. CDR3 length equals 16 residues. PCR was performed a second time for roughly 7 to 12 cycles using a sample-barcoded 5' primer and a J-beta primer mix. TCRdb used MiXCR to reprocess the 5' RACE reads, holding one entry per CDR3 protein. Of roughly 410,000 distinct CDR3 sequences listed, approximately 51% were seen once; the top ten hold about 54%. The source of this sequence is a man aged 55 to 70 in good health. Sequences were obtained from blood. The V call is TRBV4-3, the J call TRBJ2-3; a possible D gene is TRBD2 (7 bases). The CDR3 protein is CASSQDKGGGPDTQYF. The CDR3 DNA is TGCGCCAGCAGCCAAGATAAAGGGGGGGGCCCAGATACGCAGTATTTT.